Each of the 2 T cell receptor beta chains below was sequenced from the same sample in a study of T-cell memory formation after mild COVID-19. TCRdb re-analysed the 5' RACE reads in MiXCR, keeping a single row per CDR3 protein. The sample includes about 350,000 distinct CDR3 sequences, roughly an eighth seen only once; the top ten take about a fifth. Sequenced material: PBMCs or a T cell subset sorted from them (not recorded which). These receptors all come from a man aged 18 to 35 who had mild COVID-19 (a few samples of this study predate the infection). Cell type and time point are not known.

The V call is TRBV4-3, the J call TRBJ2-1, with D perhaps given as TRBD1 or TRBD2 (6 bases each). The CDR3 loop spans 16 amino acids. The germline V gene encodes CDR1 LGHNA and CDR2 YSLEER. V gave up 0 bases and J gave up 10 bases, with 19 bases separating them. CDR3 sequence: CASSQDLAGEASEQFF. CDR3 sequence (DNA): TGCGCCAGCAGCCAAGATCTCGCAGGGGAGGCCAGCGAGCAGTTCTTC.

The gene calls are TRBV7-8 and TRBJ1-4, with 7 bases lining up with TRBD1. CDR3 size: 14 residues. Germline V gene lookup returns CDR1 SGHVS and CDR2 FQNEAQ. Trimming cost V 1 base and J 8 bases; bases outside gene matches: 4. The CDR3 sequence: CASSLGQGFEKLFF. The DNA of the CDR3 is TGTGCCAGCAGCTTAGGACAGGGCTTCGAAAAACTGTTTTTT.